A selection of T cell receptor beta chains follows, all from one sample in a study of T cell responses to AZD1222 COVID-19 vaccine. Data came from immunoSEQ multiplex PCR; TCRdb stores just in-frame clones and leaves some out. The sample contains 150,000 to 200,000 clones, almost 90% of which appear only once. The sequenced sample was peripheral blood, obtained 28 days after the second AZD1222 dose. The receptors stem from an adult who received the AZD1222 COVID-19 vaccine. Each CDR3 is given with its conserved first and last residue.

TRBJ2-7 TRBV13 CASSLVRAGGPLSYEQYF
TRBJ1-2 TRBV6-5 CASSYGTGSYGYTF
TRBJ2-3 TRBV5-1 CASSYRARTRTDTQYF
TRBJ1-2 TRBV5-6 CASSLAGGAGYTF
TRBJ2-3 TRBV3-1/TRBV3-2 CASSPTGSADTQYF
TRBJ2-7 TRBV12-3/TRBV12-4 CASRFGQGYEQYF
TRBJ2-6 TRBV6-5 CASRTPSSGANVLTF
TRBJ1-5 TRBV30 CAWSITGRGQPQHF
TRBJ1-6 TRBV19 CASTPTGADNSPLHF
TRBJ1-2 TRBV27 CASSPSRDRVSNYGYTF
TRBJ1-1 TRBV11-3 CASSFYSYTEAFF
TRBJ2-7 TRBV29-1 CSVGWTGGNEQYF
TRBJ1-2 TRBV5-1 CASSLTGRLDYGYTF
TRBJ2-3 TRBV4-1 CASSQGTSGDTDTQYF
TRBJ2-3 TRBV7-3 CASSLRASTDTQYF
TRBJ2-2 TRBV19 CASSIEGAAIGELFF
TRBJ1-2 TRBV6-5 CASGRDGYTF
TRBJ1-1 TRBV5-1 CASRLRREGTEAFF
TRBJ2-1 TRBV6-4 CASSDGANLNEQFF
TRBJ1-1 TRBV11-2 CASSLAVTNTEAFF
TRBJ1-3 TRBV7-9 CASSPRTLSLSGNTIYF
TRBJ1-2 TRBV19 CASSRAEDSYGYTF
TRBJ2-7 TRBV6-5 CASSNRGRNPYEQYF